The source of this T cell receptor (beta chain) is a study of CD8+CD57+ T cells in acquired aplastic anemia. Study information: CD4+ cells from healthy donors averaged roughly 9.9 million reads. The study, taken as a whole, reports: In common between the patients and the controls were approximately 28 CD8+ CDR3 sequences.

This clonotype has only a few counts. Its antigen is not known. CDR3 and TCR beta VDJ profiling relied on genomic DNA as the template. One entry per CDR3 protein results from TCRdb running MiXCR on the reads. The profile covers 190,000 or so distinct CDR3 sequences, with approximately 60% appearing a single time and approximately 30% taken by the ten largest. This clonotype was obtained from a human donor in good health. The material sequenced was sorted CD4+, CD8+, or CD8+CD57+ T cells (not recorded which) from PBMCs.

CDR3 sequence (DNA): TGTGCCTCCCCCGGGACTAGCGTATTTGATGAGCAGTTCTTC. Protein product: CASPGTSVFDEQFF. The rearrangement links TRBV30 to TRBJ2-1; TRBD2 matches 10 bases. Germline CDR1 reads GTSNPN; CDR2 reads SVGIG (reference sequence). The CDR3 runs 14 residues. V was clipped by 7 bases and J by 8 bases; unmatched bases: 11.